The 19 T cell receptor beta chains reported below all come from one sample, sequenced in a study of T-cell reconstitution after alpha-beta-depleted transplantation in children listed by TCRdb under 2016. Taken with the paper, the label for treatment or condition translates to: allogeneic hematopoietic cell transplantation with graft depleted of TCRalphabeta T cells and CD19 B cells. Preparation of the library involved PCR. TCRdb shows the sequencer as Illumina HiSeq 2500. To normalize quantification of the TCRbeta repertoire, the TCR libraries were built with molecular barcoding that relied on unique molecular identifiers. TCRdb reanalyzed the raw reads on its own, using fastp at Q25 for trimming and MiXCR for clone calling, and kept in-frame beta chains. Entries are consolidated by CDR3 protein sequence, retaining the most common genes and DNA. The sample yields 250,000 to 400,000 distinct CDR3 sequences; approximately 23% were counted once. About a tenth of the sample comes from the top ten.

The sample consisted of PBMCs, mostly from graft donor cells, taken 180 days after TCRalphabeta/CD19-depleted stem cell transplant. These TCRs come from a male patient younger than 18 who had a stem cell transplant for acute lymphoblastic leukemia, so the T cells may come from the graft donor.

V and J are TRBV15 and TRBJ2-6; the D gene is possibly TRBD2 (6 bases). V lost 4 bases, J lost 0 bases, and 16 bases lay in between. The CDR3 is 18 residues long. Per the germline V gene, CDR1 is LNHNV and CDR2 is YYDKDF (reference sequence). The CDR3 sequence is CATSTEGGLSSGANVLTF. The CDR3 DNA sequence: TGTGCCACCAGCACTGAGGGAGGACTGAGCTCTGGGGCCAACGTCCTGACTTTC.

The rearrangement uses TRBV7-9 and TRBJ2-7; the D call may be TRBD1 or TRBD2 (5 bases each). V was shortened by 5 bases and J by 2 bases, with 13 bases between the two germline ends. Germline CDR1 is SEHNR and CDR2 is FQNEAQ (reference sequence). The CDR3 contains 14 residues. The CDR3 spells CASSPRDGAYEQYF. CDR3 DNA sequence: TGTGCCAGCAGCCCACGGGACGGCGCCTACGAGCAGTACTTC.

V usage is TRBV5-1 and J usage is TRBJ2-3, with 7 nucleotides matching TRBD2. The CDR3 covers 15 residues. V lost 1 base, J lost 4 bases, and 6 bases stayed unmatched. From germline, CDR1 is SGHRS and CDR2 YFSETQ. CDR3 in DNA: TGCGCCAGCAGCTTGTTTGCGGGAGCCCCAGATACGCAGTATTTT. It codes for CASSLFAGAPDTQYF.

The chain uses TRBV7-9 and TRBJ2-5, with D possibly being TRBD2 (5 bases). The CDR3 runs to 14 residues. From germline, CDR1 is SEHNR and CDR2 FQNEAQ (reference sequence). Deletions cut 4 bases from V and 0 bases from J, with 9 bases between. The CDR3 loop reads CASSSPDYQETQYF. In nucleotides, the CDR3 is TGTGCCAGCAGCTCTCCGGACTACCAAGAGACCCAGTACTTC.

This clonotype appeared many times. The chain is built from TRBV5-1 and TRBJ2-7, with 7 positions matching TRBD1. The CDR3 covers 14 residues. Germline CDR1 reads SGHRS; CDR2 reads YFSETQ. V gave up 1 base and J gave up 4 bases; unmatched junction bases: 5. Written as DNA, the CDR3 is TGCGCCAGCAGCTTGACAGGGGCGGCTTACGAGCAGTACTTC. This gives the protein CASSLTGAAYEQYF.

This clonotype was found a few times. The CDR3 sequence: CASSLGQPTYEQYF. The CDR3 DNA reads as TGCGCCAGCAGCTTGGGACAGCCCACCTACGAGCAGTACTTC. The chain recombines TRBV5-1 with TRBJ2-7; D is perhaps TRBD1 (5 bases). Germline CDR1 reads SGHRS; CDR2 reads YFSETQ. The CDR3 is 14 amino acids. Trimming removed 0 bases at V and 2 bases at J, with 9 bases between.

The CDR3 DNA is TGTGCCAGCAGCGGGGTCGCGTGGGTCAATGAGCAGTTCTTC. Its translation is CASSGVAWVNEQFF. The rearrangement joins TRBV5-6 to TRBJ2-1; no clear D gene. V was shortened by 4 bases and J by 6 bases, with 14 bases between the two germline ends. The CDR3 is made up of 14 amino acids. CDR1 is SGHDT, CDR2 YYEEEE, per germline.

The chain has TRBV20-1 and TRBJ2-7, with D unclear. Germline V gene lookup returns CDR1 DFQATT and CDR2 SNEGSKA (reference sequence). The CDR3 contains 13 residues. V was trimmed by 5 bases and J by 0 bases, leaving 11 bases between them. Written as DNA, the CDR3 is TGCAGTGCTCCGCCTCCCAGCTCCTACGAGCAGTACTTC. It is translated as CSAPPPSSYEQYF.

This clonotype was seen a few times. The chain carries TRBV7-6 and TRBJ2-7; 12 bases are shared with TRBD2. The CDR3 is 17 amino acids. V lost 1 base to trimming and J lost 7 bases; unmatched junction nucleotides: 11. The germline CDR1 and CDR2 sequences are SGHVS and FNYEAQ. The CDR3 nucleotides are TGTGCCAGCAGCTTAGGCCTAGCGGGAGGGCCGGCGGGGGAGCAGTACTTC. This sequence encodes CASSLGLAGGPAGEQYF.

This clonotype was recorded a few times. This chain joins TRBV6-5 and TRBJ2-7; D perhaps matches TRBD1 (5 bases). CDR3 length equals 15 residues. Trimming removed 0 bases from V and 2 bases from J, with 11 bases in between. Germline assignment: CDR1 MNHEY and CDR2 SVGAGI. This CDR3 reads CASSYSGHSAYEQYF. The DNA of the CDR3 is TGTGCCAGCAGTTACTCCGGACACTCAGCCTACGAGCAGTACTTC.

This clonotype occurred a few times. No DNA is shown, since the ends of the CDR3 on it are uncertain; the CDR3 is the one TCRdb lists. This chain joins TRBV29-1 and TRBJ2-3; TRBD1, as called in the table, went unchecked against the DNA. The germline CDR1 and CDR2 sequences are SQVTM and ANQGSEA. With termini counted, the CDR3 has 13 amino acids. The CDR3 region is CSVVPAGTDTQYF.

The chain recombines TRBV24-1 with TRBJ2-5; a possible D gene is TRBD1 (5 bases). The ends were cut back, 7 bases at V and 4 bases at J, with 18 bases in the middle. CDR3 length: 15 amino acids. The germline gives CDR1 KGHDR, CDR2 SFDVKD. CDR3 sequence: CATSGVGHFGETQYF. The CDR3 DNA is TGTGCCACCAGCGGAGTCGGACACTTCGGAGAGACCCAGTACTTC.

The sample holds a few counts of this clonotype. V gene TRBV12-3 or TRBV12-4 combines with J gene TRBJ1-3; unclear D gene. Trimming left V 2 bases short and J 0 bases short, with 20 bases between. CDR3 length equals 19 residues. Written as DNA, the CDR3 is TGTGCCAGCAGTTTACTCCTAGATCCGGGCGGAAGCTCTGGAAACACCATATATTTT. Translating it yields CASSLLLDPGGSSGNTIYF.

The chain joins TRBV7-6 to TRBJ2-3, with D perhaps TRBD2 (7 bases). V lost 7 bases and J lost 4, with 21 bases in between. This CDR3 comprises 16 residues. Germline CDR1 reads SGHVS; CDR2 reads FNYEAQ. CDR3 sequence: CASTLGAGTQPDTQYF. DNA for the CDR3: TGTGCCAGCACCTTGGGAGCGGGGACACAGCCAGATACGCAGTATTTT.

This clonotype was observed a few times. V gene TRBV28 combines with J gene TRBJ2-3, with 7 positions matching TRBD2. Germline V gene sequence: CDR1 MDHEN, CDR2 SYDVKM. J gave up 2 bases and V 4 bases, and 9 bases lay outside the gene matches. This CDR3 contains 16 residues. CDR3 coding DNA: TGTGCCAGCAGTTCCCCCAGACTAGCCCTCACAGATACGCAGTATTTT. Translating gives CASSSPRLALTDTQYF. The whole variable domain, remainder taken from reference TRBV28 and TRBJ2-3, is DVKVTQSSRYLVKRTGEKVFLECVQDMDHENMFWYRQDPGLGLRLIYFSYDVKMKEKGDIPEGYSVSREKKERFSLILESASTNQTSMYLCASSSPRLALTDTQYFGPGTRLTVL.

Here the CDR3 DNA reads TGTGCCAGCAGGGGGTCCCTGAACACCGGGGAGCTGTTTTTT. Translated: CASRGSLNTGELFF. The rearrangement uses TRBV5-6 and TRBJ2-2; D is uncertain. The CDR3 length is 14 residues. Germline CDR1 reads SGHDT; CDR2 reads YYEEEE. The V and J ends lost 5 bases and 1 base respectively, with 9 bases between them.

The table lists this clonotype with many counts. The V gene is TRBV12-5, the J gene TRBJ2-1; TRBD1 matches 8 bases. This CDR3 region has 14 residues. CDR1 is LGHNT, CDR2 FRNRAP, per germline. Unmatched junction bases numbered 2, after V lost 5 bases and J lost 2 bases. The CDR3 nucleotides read TGTGCTAGTGGTGTGGACAGGGCCTACAATGAGCAGTTCTTC. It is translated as CASGVDRAYNEQFF.

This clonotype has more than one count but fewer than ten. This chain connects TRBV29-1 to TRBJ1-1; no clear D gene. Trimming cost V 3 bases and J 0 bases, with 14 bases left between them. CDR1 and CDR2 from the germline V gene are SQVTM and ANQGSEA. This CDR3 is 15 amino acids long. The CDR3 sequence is CSVEPKTVMNTEAFF. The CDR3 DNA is TGCAGCGTTGAGCCCAAAACAGTTATGAACACTGAAGCTTTCTTT.

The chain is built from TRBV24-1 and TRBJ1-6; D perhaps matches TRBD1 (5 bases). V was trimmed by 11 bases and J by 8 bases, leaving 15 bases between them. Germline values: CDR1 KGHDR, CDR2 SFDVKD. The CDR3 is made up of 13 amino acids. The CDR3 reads CARRKRDYSPLHF. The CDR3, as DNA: TGTGCCAGGCGAAAGAGGGACTATTCACCCCTCCACTTT.